Here is one TCR beta chain with its context. This sample is part of a study of blood T cell repertoires in COVID-19. This CDR3 contains 15 residues. Per germline, CDR1 SGDLS and CDR2 YYNGEE. Trimming removed 4 bases from V and 6 bases from J; junction bases left unmatched: 8. Original analysis: Researchers report that nucleated cell counts were estimated from reference gene primer amplification. Sequencing was performed with immunoSEQ multiplex PCR; in TCRdb, only in-frame clones are kept and a portion is missing. Clone size and V and J calls were adopted from that table, with D and trimming inferred from the DNA. In the table there are 190,000 or so clones, about 81% of which are singletons.

Source material: peripheral blood. This sequence joins TRBV9 and TRBJ2-1; 9 bases agree with TRBD2. The receptor was isolated from an elderly woman with COVID-19, enrolled during active disease. CDR3 protein: CASSRSGGRSNEQFF. The CDR3 DNA is TGTGCCAGCAGCCGGAGCGGGGGGCGTTCCAATGAGCAGTTCTTC. Full variable domain (remainder filled in from reference TRBV9 and TRBJ2-1): DSGVTQTPKHLITATGQRVTLRCSPRSGDLSVYWYQQSLDQGLQFLIQYYNGEERAKGNILERFSAQQFPDLHSELNLSSLELGDSALYFCASSRSGGRSNEQFFGPGTRLTVL.